Presented here are 18 T cell receptor beta chains from one specimen sequenced in a study of T cell changes during pregnancy in multiple sclerosis. Generated by immunoSEQ multiplex PCR, the TCRdb table keeps only in-frame clones and is missing some. This sample has roughly 40,000 clones, with roughly nine tenths found just once. The starting material was CD4+ T cells from peripheral blood mononuclear cells, obtained before pregnancy. These receptors were obtained from a female donor with multiple sclerosis, enrolled in a pregnancy study.

The chain carries TRBV19 and TRBJ2-3, with 9 nucleotides matching TRBD2. The CDR3 spans 14 residues. CDR1 and CDR2 (germline): LNHDA, SQIVND (reference sequence). The V gene end was trimmed by 5 bases and the J gene end by 5 bases; junction bases not matched to a gene: 5. In nucleotides, the CDR3 is TGTGCCAGTAGTGGCGGGGGGGCTGGAGATACGCAGTATTTT. Amino acids: CASSGGGAGDTQYF.

This chain joins TRBV11-2 and TRBJ1-1; 9 nucleotides line up with TRBD1. The J segment lost 3 bases and the V segment lost 5 bases, leaving 4 bases of the junction unmatched. The CDR3 runs 14 residues. Germline V gene sequence: CDR1 SGHAT, CDR2 FQNNGV. CDR3: CASSRDRVYTEAFF. The CDR3 coding sequence is TGTGCCAGCAGCCGGGACAGGGTGTACACTGAAGCTTTCTTT.

The chain uses TRBV6-5 and TRBJ2-3; D gene unclear. Trimming took off 4 bases at V and 7 bases at J, with 12 bases between the two ends. Germline V gene lookup returns CDR1 MNHEY and CDR2 SVGAGI. The CDR3 spans 13 residues. CDR3 loop: CASSSPLSYTQYF. CDR3 bases: TGTGCCAGCAGTTCCCCGCTAAGTTATACGCAGTATTTT.

The chain employs TRBV6-5 and TRBJ1-5; unclear D gene. CDR1 and CDR2 (germline): MNHEY, SVGAGI. The V end was cut by 0 bases, the J end by 1 base, with 7 bases between. The CDR3 is made up of 15 amino acids. CDR3 in DNA: TGTGCCAGCAGTTACTCGCCCGGGAGCAATCAGCCCCAGCATTTT. Amino acid sequence: CASSYSPGSNQPQHF.

V gene TRBV4-1 combines with J gene TRBJ2-2; maybe TRBD1 (5 bases). The V end lost 0 bases, the J end lost 3 bases, and 8 bases lay between the germline ends. Germline CDR1 and CDR2: MGHRA and YSYEKL. This CDR3 is built from 15 residues. The CDR3 is CASSQDSTDTGELFF. CDR3 coding DNA: TGCGCCAGCAGCCAAGACTCGACAGACACCGGGGAGCTGTTTTTT.

The genes are TRBV7-2 and TRBJ1-1, with TRBD1 as a possible D gene (6 bases). Trimming shortened V by 5 bases and J by 5 bases, and 18 bases separated the two germline ends. CDR3 size: 15 residues. Germline V gene lookup returns CDR1 SGHTA and CDR2 FQGNSA. CDR3 region: CASSPTRTAGTEAFF. In DNA form, the CDR3 reads TGTGCCAGCAGCCCAACCAGGACAGCGGGGACTGAAGCTTTCTTT.

The genes are TRBV19 and TRBJ1-4; tentatively, D is TRBD1 (6 bases). Germline-derived CDR1 and CDR2 are LNHDA and SQIVND (reference sequence). CDR3 size: 16 residues. The V gene lost 5 bases and the J gene lost 5 bases, with 18 bases spanning the gap. CDR3 in amino acids: CASSPGQLRGNEKLFF. CDR3 sequence (DNA): TGTGCCAGTAGTCCCGGACAGCTCCGAGGGAATGAAAAACTGTTTTTT.

This chain joins TRBV19 and TRBJ1-2; no reliable D call. Germline lookup yields CDR1 LNHDA and CDR2 SQIVND (reference sequence). Between the trimmed V and J ends, which lost 4 bases and 2 bases, there was a span of 14 bases. This CDR3 is built from 15 residues. The CDR3, as DNA: TGTGCCAGTAGTAACCCCTTACCGGGGAACTATGGCTACACCTTC. Translating gives CASSNPLPGNYGYTF.

This clone appeared a single time. Written as DNA, the CDR3 is TGTGCCAGCAGCCCCACCGGGACAGGGGGCTATGGCTACACCTTC. Residues: CASSPTGTGGYGYTF. The chain employs TRBV7-2 and TRBJ1-2; 11 bases map to TRBD1. Germline V gives CDR1 SGHTA, CDR2 FQGNSA. J lost 4 bases, V lost 5 bases, and 6 bases had no gene match. The CDR3 runs 15 residues.

The CDR3 sequence: CASSPGIPETQYF. CDR3 coding DNA: TGTGCCAGCAGCCCCGGGATCCCAGAGACCCAGTACTTC. The chain has TRBV13 and TRBJ2-5, with a possible D match to TRBD2 (5 bases). V was trimmed by 5 bases and J by 4 bases, leaving 11 bases between them. Germline V gives CDR1 PRHDT, CDR2 FYEKMQ (reference sequence). There are 13 residues in the CDR3.

The V call is TRBV7-9, the J call TRBJ1-2; unclear D gene. CDR1 and CDR2 from the germline V gene are SEHNR and FQNEAQ (reference sequence). This CDR3 is built from 14 residues. Between the trimmed V and J ends, which lost 5 bases and 2 bases, there was a span of 12 bases. The CDR3 loop is CASSASGINYGYTF. CDR3 in DNA: TGTGCCAGCAGCGCATCCGGGATCAACTATGGCTACACCTTC.

The J gene is TRBJ1-2, the V gene TRBV11-3; the match to TRBD1 covers 9 bases. The CDR3 sequence is 17 residues long. V shed 4 bases and J 3 bases; nucleotides not matched to a gene: 12. Germline-derived CDR1 and CDR2 are SGHNT and YENEEA. CDR3 nucleotides: TGTGCCAGCAGCTGTAGGGAACAGGGGGCCGAACACTATGGCTACACCTTC. Its protein product is CASSCREQGAEHYGYTF.

The chain recombines TRBV19 with TRBJ2-5, with 7 bases aligning to TRBD2. The germline V gene encodes CDR1 LNHDA and CDR2 SQIVND (reference sequence). The CDR3 length is 16 residues. Trimming removed 2 bases from V and 0 bases from J; junction bases left unmatched: 6. CDR3 in amino acids: CASSITRGSYQETQYF. The CDR3 DNA sequence: TGTGCCAGTAGTATAACGCGGGGGTCGTACCAAGAGACCCAGTACTTC.

The CDR3 region has the DNA TGCAGCGTTGAGGGGAGTAAACTTTCTGGGGCCAACGTCCTGACTTTC. This gives the protein CSVEGSKLSGANVLTF. This chain links TRBV29-1 with TRBJ2-6; possibly TRBD2 for D (5 bases). Germline CDR1 SQVTM, CDR2 ANQGSEA. This CDR3 is 16 amino acids long. Trimming took off 3 bases at V and 1 base at J, with 13 bases between the two ends.

The gene calls are TRBV6-1 and TRBJ2-7, with TRBD2 identical over 8 bases. The CDR3 extends over 14 amino acids. CDR1 is MNHNS, CDR2 SASEGT, per germline. Germline trimming cut 3 bases from V and 1 base from J; bases unmatched to any gene: 2. The CDR3 sequence is CASSESGGSYEQYF. The CDR3 DNA follows: TGTGCCAGCAGTGAGAGCGGGGGTTCCTACGAGCAGTACTTC.

This chain uses TRBV27 with TRBJ2-2; possibly TRBD2 for D (7 bases). Per the germline V gene, CDR1 is MNHEY and CDR2 is SMNVEV (reference sequence). There are 15 residues in the CDR3. The germline V and J ends were trimmed by 8 bases and 2 bases, with 15 bases remaining between them. The CDR3, as DNA: TGTGCCAGCGCTAGGGGGAGGGGAAACACCGGGGAGCTGTTTTTT. Translated, it gives CASARGRGNTGELFF.

The chain couples TRBV7-2 to TRBJ2-7; D is uncertain. The V gene's germline CDR1 is SGHTA and CDR2 FQGNSA. V lost 5 bases to trimming and J lost 3 bases, with 5 bases between them. The CDR3 is 11 amino acids. The CDR3 spells CASSQDYEQYF. CDR3 DNA sequence: TGTGCCAGCAGCCAGGACTACGAGCAGTACTTC.

This rearrangement joins TRBV6-5 to TRBJ2-1; TRBD2 is a possible D gene (5 bases). The CDR3 is 13 residues long. V was shortened by 8 bases and J by 6 bases, with 14 bases between the two germline ends. Germline V gives CDR1 MNHEY, CDR2 SVGAGI. The CDR3 loop is CASSPRRANEQFF. CDR3 bases: TGTGCCAGCTCCCCCCGGCGGGCCAATGAGCAGTTCTTC.